These T cell receptor beta chains were read from a single sample in a study of cytotoxic CD8 clonotypes in ibrutinib-treated CLL. TCRdb keeps only in-frame clones here, not all; method: immunoSEQ multiplex PCR. Of some 300,000 clones in the sample, around four fifths were seen once. The input for sequencing was PBMCs, taken before ibrutinib treatment. These receptor sequences come from a human donor with chronic lymphocytic leukemia. Both conserved end residues are part of each CDR3. D genes are given only for firm matches. Where a row states a size, it is once, few, many or the class of an expanded clone; other rows omit it.

TRBJ2-1,15,NA,TRBV9,TRBD2,TGTGCCAGCAGCCCCCGGGCTAGCGGGAGTGATGAGCAGTTCTTC,CASSPRASGSDEQFF
TRBJ2-7,16,NA,TRBV19,TRBD2,TGTGCCAGTAGTATATCCGGGACTAGCGGGAGTTACGAGCAGTACTTC,CASSISGTSGSYEQYF
TRBJ2-1,14,NA,TRBV5-1,NA,TGCGCCAGCAGCTTGAATGCAGGAAACAATGAGCAGTTCTTC,CASSLNAGNNEQFF
TRBJ1-5,15,few,TRBV7-2,NA,TGTGCCAGCAGCTTAGTTGCGGGGATGGTGCAGCCCCAGCATTTT,CASSLVAGMVQPQHF
TRBJ2-1,15,once,TRBV4-3,NA,TGCGCCAGCAGCCACGATCCGGGACTGTTTTCTGAGCAGTTCTTC,CASSHDPGLFSEQFF
TRBJ2-1,14,NA,TRBV5-1,TRBD2,TGCGCCAGCAGCCGAGGACTAGCGATCAATGAGCAGTTCTTC,CASSRGLAINEQFF
TRBJ1-4,15,NA,TRBV9,TRBD1,TGTGCCAGCAGCGTAGATGGGACAGGGGAGGAAAAACTGTTTTTT,CASSVDGTGEEKLFF
TRBJ1-4,15,NA,TRBV7-8,TRBD1,TGTGCCAGCAGCAAAACACAGGGGGCGTATGAAAAACTGTTTTTT,CASSKTQGAYEKLFF
TRBJ2-7,17,once,TRBV5-4,TRBD2,TGTGCCAGCAGCGCGGGGTCCCGACTAGCGGGAGGTTGGGAGCAGTACTTC,CASSAGSRLAGGWEQYF
TRBJ2-3,17,NA,TRBV7-8,NA,TGTGCCAGCAGCCTCTTAGGGGGGCACTCTAGCACAGATACGCAGTATTTT,CASSLLGGHSSTDTQYF
TRBJ2-2,20,NA,TRBV12-5,NA,TGTGCTAGTGGTCTGTCGGCCTTGGCGTTGAGCAGGGTTAGGGCCGGGGAGCTGTTTTTT,CASGLSALALSRVRAGELFF
TRBJ2-7,14,few,TRBV7-2,TRBD1,TGTGCCAGCAGCTTAGGGGGACAGAGCTACGAGCAGTACTTC,CASSLGGQSYEQYF
TRBJ2-7,16,NA,TRBV15,NA,TGTGCCACCAGCAGAGGGGGGGACAGCGGTACCTACGAGCAGTACTTC,CATSRGGDSGTYEQYF
TRBJ2-1,16,NA,TRBV14,TRBD2,TGTGCCAGCAGCCAACCTCTAGCGGCGATCTACAATGAGCAGTTCTTC,CASSQPLAAIYNEQFF
TRBJ2-7,14,once,TRBV14,TRBD2,TGTGCCAGCAGCTGGACTAGCGGGAGCTACGAGCAGTACTTC,CASSWTSGSYEQYF
TRBJ2-7,11,NA,TRBV14,NA,TGTGCCAGCAGCCTCTCTTCAGAGCAGTACTTC,CASSLSSEQYF
TRBJ1-3,15,NA,TRBV30,TRBD1,TGTGCCTGGAGCTACTTAGGGGGCTTTGGAAACACCATATATTTT,CAWSYLGGFGNTIYF
TRBJ2-1,15,NA,TRBV9,NA,TGTGCCAGCAGCGTAGAGTACCTAGCTGACAATGAGCAGTTCTTC,CASSVEYLADNEQFF
TRBJ1-4,15,NA,TRBV15,TRBD1,TGTGCCACCAGCAGAACAGGGGGGGCTAATGAAAAACTGTTTTTT,CATSRTGGANEKLFF
TRBJ2-1,15,NA,TRBV29-1,TRBD2,TGCAGCGTTGAGGGGAGACTAGCGACCTACAATGAGCAGTTCTTC,CSVEGRLATYNEQFF
TRBJ2-7,16,NA,TRBV7-3,TRBD2,TGTGCCAGCAGTCTGCGGGAGCCTGGTTATCCTTACGAGCAGTACTTC,CASSLREPGYPYEQYF
TRBJ2-3,13,NA,TRBV2,NA,TGTGCCAGCAGCGGCCTGGACCGAGATACGCAGTATTTT,CASSGLDRDTQYF
TRBJ2-5,15,NA,TRBV27,NA,TGTGCCAGCAGTTTGAGGGCTAGCGTTGAAGAGACCCAGTACTTC,CASSLRASVEETQYF
TRBJ2-3,16,NA,TRBV4-3,NA,TGCGCCAGCAGCCAAGATCCCCCAGGAAGCACAGATACGCAGTATTTT,CASSQDPPGSTDTQYF
TRBJ2-3,19,NA,TRBV5-6,TRBD2,TGTGCCAGCAGCCCCCGATGGGCCAAGCGGGAGGGCCGCACAGATACGCAGTATTTT,CASSPRWAKREGRTDTQYF
TRBJ2-7,18,once,TRBV11-2,NA,TGTGCCAGCAGCTTAGGGGGATGGGGCGGGATGTCCTCCTACGAGCAGTACTTC,CASSLGGWGGMSSYEQYF
TRBJ1-2,14,few,TRBV6-5,TRBD1,TGTGCCAGCAGTTACTCGGACAGGGTTGATGGCTACACCTTC,CASSYSDRVDGYTF
TRBJ2-3,15,NA,TRBV30,NA,TGTGCCTGGAGTGAGGTAGTCGCTGGGCCGGATACGCAGTATTTT,CAWSEVVAGPDTQYF
TRBJ1-1,13,NA,TRBV6-4,TRBD1,TGTGCCAGCAGGAGGACAGGGGGCACTGAAGCTTTCTTT,CASRRTGGTEAFF
TRBJ2-5,13,NA,TRBV5-1,NA,TGCGCCAGCAGCCTATACAGGTTTGAGACCCAGTACTTC,CASSLYRFETQYF
TRBJ1-1,15,NA,TRBV14,TRBD1,TGTGCCAGCAGCCAAAGCAGATTAGGACAGGGCGAAGCTTTCTTT,CASSQSRLGQGEAFF
TRBJ2-1,13,few,TRBV5-1,NA,TGCGCCAGCAGCTTAGGACCGAACAATGAGCAGTTCTTC,CASSLGPNNEQFF
TRBJ2-1,14,few,TRBV28,NA,TGTGCCAGCAGACGAGGGAGCTCCTACAATGAGCAGTTCTTC,CASRRGSSYNEQFF
TRBJ2-6,15,NA,TRBV4-1,NA,TGCGCCAGCAGCCAAGGCCACTCTGGGGCCAACGTCCTGACTTTC,CASSQGHSGANVLTF
TRBJ2-3,15,NA,TRBV28,TRBD2,TGTGCCACTAATATAGCGGGAGCGAGCACAGATACGCAGTATTTT,CATNIAGASTDTQYF
TRBJ1-1,13,NA,TRBV18,NA,TGTGCCAGCTCACCAAGCGGCCATCCGGAAGCTTTCTTT,CASSPSGHPEAFF
TRBJ1-2,12,NA,TRBV28,NA,TGTGCCAGCAGTTTGGCCCCCTATGGCTACACCTTC,CASSLAPYGYTF
TRBJ2-2,13,NA,TRBV6-5,TRBD1,TGTGCCAGCAGTTACCAGGGGGCCGGGGAGCTGTTTTTT,CASSYQGAGELFF
TRBJ2-2,14,NA,TRBV7-8,NA,TGTGCCAGCAGCTCGAGCTGGGGTAGCGGGGAGCTGTTTTTT,CASSSSWGSGELFF
TRBJ2-1,17,NA,TRBV7-6,NA,TGTGCCAGCAGCTTATTTTCTTCGGGCGGGATCGGCGATGAGCAGTTCTTC,CASSLFSSGGIGDEQFF
TRBJ2-5,16,NA,TRBV4-1,NA,TGCGCCAGCAGCCAAAGGCCCCGGGACCGCCAAGAGACCCAGTACTTC,CASSQRPRDRQETQYF
TRBJ2-7,14,NA,TRBV28,NA,TGTGCCAGCAGTTTATCTGGTGAACCCTACGAGCAGTACTTC,CASSLSGEPYEQYF
TRBJ1-1,11,NA,TRBV29-1,NA,TGCAGCGTTGCACTTAACACTGAAGCTTTCTTT,CSVALNTEAFF
TRBJ2-7,16,NA,TRBV2,TRBD1,TGTGCCAGCAGTGACTCCACCCGGACAGGGCCAGGGGAGCAGTACTTC,CASSDSTRTGPGEQYF
TRBJ2-1,15,NA,TRBV27,NA,TGTGCCAGCAGTTTCAGCGGAAGCTCCTACAATGAGCAGTTCTTC,CASSFSGSSYNEQFF
TRBJ2-5,14,few,TRBV5-5,NA,TGTGCCAGCAGCCCCGACGGGGTTTGGGAGACCCAGTACTTC,CASSPDGVWETQYF
TRBJ1-1,12,NA,TRBV19,NA,TGTGCCAGTCATGTGGGAGGCACTGAAGCTTTCTTT,CASHVGGTEAFF
TRBJ2-3,15,NA,TRBV7-9,TRBD1,TGTGCCAGCAGCTTATCTCGACAGGGGACAGATACGCAGTATTTT,CASSLSRQGTDTQYF
TRBJ2-7,12,NA,TRBV11-1,NA,TGTGCCAGCAGCTTATTCAGGGCCGAGCAGTACTTC,CASSLFRAEQYF
TRBJ2-1,18,NA,TRBV30,TRBD1,TGTGCCTGGAGTGGCATCCAGGGGGCCTTAAGCTCCTACAATGAGCAGTTCTTC,CAWSGIQGALSSYNEQFF
TRBJ1-2,13,NA,TRBV7-2,NA,TGTGCCAGCAGCTTAGGGGCGCCGTATGGCTACACCTTC,CASSLGAPYGYTF
TRBJ1-4,15,few,TRBV9,NA,TGTGCCAGCAGTGACCAGGGGTTGCCTAATGAAAAACTGTTTTTT,CASSDQGLPNEKLFF